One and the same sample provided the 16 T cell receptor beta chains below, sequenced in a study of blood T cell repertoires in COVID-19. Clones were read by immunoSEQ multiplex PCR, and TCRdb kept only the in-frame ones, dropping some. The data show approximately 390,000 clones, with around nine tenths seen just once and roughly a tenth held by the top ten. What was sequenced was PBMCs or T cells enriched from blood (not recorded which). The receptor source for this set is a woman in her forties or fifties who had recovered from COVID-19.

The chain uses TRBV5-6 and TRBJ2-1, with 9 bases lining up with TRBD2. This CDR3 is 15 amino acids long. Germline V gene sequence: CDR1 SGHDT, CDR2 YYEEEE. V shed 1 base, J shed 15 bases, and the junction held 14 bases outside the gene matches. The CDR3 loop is CASSLSSGAANVLFF. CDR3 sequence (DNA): TGTGCCAGCAGCTTGTCTAGCGGGGCAGCGAATGTTCTGTTCTTC.

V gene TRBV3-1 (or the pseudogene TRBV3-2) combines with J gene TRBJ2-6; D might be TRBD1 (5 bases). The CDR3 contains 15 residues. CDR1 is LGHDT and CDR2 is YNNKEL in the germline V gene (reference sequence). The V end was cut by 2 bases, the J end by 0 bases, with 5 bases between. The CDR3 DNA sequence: TGTGCCAGCAGCCAACAGGGCTCTGGGGCCAACGTCCTGACTTTC. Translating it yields CASSQQGSGANVLTF.

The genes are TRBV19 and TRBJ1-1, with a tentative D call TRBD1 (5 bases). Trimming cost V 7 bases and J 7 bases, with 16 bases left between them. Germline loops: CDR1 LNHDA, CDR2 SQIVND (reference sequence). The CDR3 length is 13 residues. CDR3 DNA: TGTGCCAGTATCCAGGGTGGCGTTGGTGAAGCTTTCTTT. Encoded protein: CASIQGGVGEAFF.

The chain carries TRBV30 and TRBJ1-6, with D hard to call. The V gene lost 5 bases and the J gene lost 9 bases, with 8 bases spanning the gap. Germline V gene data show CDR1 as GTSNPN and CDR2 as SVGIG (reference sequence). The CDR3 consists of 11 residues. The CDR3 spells CAWDRSSPLHF. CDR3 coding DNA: TGTGCCTGGGACCGGAGTTCACCCCTCCACTTT.

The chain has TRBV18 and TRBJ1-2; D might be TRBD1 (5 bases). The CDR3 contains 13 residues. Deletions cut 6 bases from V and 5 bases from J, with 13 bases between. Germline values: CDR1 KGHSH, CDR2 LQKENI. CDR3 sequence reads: CASSPERGYGYTF. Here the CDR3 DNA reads TGTGCCAGCTCCCCCGAAAGGGGTTATGGCTACACCTTC. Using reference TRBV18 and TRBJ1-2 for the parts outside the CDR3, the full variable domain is NAGVMQNPRHLVRRRGQEARLRCSPMKGHSHVYWYRQLPEEGLKFMVYLQKENIIDESGMPKERFSAEFPKEGPSILRIQQVVRGDSAAYFCASSPERGYGYTFGSGTRLTVV.

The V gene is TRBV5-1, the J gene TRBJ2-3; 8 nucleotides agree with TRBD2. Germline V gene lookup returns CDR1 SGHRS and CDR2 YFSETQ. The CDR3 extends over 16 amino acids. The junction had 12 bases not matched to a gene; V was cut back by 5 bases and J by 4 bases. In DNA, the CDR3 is TGCGCCAGCAGGCCGATCGGGGGGGCCGAGGCAGATACGCAGTATTTT. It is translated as CASRPIGGAEADTQYF.

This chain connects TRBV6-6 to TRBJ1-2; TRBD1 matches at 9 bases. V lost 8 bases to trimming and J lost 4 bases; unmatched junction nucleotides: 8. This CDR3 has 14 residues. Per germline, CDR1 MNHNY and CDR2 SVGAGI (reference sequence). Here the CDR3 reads CASGDRGDGYGYTF. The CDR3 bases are TGTGCCAGCGGCGACAGGGGGGACGGCTATGGCTACACCTTC.

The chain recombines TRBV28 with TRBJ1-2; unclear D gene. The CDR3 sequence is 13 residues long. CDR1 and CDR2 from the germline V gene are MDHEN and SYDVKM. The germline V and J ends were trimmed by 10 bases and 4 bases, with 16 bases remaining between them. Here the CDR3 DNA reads TGTGCCATCGCGGGAGGGAGGGTCTATGGCTACACCTTC. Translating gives CAIAGGRVYGYTF.

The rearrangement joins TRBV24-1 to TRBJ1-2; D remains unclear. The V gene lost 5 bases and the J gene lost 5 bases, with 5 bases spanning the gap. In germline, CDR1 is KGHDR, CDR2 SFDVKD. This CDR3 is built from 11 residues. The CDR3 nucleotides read TGTGCCACCAGTGCGGGGTATGGCTACACCTTC. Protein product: CATSAGYGYTF.

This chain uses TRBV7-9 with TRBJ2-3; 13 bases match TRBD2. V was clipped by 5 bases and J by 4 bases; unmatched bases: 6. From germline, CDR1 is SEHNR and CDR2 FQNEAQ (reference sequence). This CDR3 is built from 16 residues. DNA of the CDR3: TGTGCCAGCAGCATCACTAGCGGGGGGGCCTCAGATACGCAGTATTTT. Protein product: CASSITSGGASDTQYF.

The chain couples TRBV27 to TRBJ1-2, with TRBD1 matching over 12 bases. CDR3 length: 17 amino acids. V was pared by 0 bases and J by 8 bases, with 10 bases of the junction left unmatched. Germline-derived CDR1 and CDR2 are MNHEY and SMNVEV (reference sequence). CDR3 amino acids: CASSLSGGTGGLRGYTF. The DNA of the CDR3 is TGTGCCAGCAGTTTATCGGGTGGGACAGGGGGCTTGCGGGGCTACACCTTC.

The CDR3 coding sequence is TGCGCCAGCAGGAGGGACAGGGTAGTAGGAGAGACCCAGTACTTC. Translating it yields CASRRDRVVGETQYF. This chain links TRBV5-1 with TRBJ2-5, with TRBD1 identical over 9 bases. V was pared by 5 bases and J by 4 bases, with 9 bases of the junction left unmatched. Germline assignment: CDR1 SGHRS and CDR2 YFSETQ. The CDR3 extends over 15 amino acids.

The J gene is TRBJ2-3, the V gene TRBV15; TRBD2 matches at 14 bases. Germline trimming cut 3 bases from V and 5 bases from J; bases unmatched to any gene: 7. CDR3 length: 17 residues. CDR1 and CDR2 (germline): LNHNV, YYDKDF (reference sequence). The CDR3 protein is CATSRTSGGAREDTQYF. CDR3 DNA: TGTGCCACCAGCAGGACTAGCGGGGGGGCCCGGGAAGATACGCAGTATTTT.

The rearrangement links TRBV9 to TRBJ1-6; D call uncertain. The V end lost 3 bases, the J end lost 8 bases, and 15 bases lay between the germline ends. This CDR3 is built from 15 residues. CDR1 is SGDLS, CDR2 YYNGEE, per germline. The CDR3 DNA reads TGTGCCAGCAGCGCCGCTTCCGGCGGGGATTCACCCCTCCACTTT. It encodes CASSAASGGDSPLHF.

CDR3 bases: TGTGCCAGCTCACCATCCCCGGCGGGACAGGGGGCGGGCGGCTACACCTTC. As protein: CASSPSPAGQGAGGYTF. The chain couples TRBV18 to TRBJ1-2; 12 bases map to TRBD1. CDR3 length: 17 amino acids. Germline V gene data show CDR1 as KGHSH and CDR2 as LQKENI. V shed 2 bases, J shed 8 bases, and the junction held 12 bases outside the gene matches. The variable domain in full, with the rest retrieved from reference TRBV18 and TRBJ1-2, is NAGVMQNPRHLVRRRGQEARLRCSPMKGHSHVYWYRQLPEEGLKFMVYLQKENIIDESGMPKERFSAEFPKEGPSILRIQQVVRGDSAAYFCASSPSPAGQGAGGYTFGSGTRLTVV.

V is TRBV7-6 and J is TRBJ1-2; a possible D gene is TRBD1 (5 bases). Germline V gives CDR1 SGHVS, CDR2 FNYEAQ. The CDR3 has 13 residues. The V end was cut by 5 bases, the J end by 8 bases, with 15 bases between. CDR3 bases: TGTGCCAGCAGCCAATCTCGTTGGGGCGGCTACACCTTC. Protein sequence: CASSQSRWGGYTF.